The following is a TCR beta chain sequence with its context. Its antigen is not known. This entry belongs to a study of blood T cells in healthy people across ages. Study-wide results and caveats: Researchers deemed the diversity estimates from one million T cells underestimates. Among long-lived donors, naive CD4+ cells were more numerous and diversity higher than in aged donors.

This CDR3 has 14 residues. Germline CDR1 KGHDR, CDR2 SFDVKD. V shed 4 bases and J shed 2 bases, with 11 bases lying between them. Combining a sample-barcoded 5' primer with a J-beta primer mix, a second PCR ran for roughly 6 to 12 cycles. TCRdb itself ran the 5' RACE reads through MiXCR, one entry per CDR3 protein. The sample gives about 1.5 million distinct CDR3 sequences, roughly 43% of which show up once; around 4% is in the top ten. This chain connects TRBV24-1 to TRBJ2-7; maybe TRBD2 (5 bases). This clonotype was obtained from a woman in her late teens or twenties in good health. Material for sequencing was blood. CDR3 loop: CATSDGRGTYEQYF. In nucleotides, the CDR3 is TGTGCCACCAGTGACGGTCGGGGTACCTACGAGCAGTACTTC.